The clone carrying this T cell receptor beta chain came up many times. What it binds is not known. This CDR3 contains 16 residues. Germline CDR1 SGHRS, CDR2 YFSETQ. The V end was cut by 2 bases, the J end by 5 bases, with 16 bases between. This entry belongs to a study of identical twins. Study-level findings and limits: While abundant cord blood beta clonotypes carried fewer insertions, memory repertoires showed no such pattern. Partial confounding of zero-insertion analyses by invariant MAIT and iNKT cells was possible. A cross-sectional statistical analysis, not follow-up of the same donors, supported the conclusions. Beta out-of-frame sequences showed weaker excess twin sharing.

One entry per CDR3 protein results from TCRdb running MiXCR on the 5' RACE reads. This sample has 750,000 to 950,000 distinct CDR3 sequences, with about 12% found just once. Separately, the same data were catalogued under a study of yellow fever vaccine responses in identical twins.

The chain uses TRBV5-1 and TRBJ2-2; TRBD2 might be the D (5 bases). The sample consisted of PBMCs. The receptor was isolated from a woman aged 18-29 years in good health. CDR3 protein: CASSFGFEGPTGELFF. For the CDR3, the DNA is TGCGCCAGCAGCTTTGGATTCGAGGGTCCGACCGGGGAGCTGTTTTTT.